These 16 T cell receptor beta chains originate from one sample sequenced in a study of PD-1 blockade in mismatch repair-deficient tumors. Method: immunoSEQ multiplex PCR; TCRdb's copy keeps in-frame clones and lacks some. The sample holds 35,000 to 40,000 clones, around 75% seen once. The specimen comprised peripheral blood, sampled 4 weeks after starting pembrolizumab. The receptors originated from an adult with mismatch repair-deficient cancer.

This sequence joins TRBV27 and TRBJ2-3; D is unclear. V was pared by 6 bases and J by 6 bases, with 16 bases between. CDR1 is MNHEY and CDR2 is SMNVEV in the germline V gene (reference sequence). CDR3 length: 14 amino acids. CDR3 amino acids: CASSPLGRPDTQYF. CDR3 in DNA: TGTGCCAGCAGCCCCCTAGGGCGTCCCGATACGCAGTATTTT.

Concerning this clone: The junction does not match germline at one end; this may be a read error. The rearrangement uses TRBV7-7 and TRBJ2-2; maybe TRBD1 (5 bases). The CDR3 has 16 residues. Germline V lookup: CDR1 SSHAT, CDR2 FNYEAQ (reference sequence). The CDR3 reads CASSLVLGQNTGELFF. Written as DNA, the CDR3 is TGTGCTAGCAGCTTAGTTCTAGGACAGAACACCGGGGAGCTGTTTTTT. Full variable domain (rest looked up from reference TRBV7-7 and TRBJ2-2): GAGVSQSPRYKVTKRGQDVTLRCDPISSHATLYWYQQALGQGPEFLTYFNYEAQPDKSGLPSDRFSAERPEGSISTLTIQRTEQRDSAMYRCASSLVLGQNTGELFFGEGSRLTVL.

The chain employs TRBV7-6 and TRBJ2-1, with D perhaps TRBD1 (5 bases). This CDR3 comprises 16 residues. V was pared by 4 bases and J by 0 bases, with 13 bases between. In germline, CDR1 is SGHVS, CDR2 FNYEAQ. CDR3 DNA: TGTGCCAGCAGCTCGTCCCGACAGCGCTCCTACAATGAGCAGTTCTTC. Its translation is CASSSSRQRSYNEQFF. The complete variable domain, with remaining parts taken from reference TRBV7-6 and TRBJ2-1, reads GAGVSQSPRYKVTKRGQDVALRCDPISGHVSLYWYRQALGQGPEFLTYFNYEAQQDKSGLPNDRFSAERPEGSISTLTIQRTEQRDSAMYRCASSSSRQRSYNEQFFGPGTRLTVL.

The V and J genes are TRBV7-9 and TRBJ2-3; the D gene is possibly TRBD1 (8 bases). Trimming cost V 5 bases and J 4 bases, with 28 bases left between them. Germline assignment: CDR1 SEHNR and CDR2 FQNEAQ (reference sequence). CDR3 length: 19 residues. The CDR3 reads CASSPRRNRGGKRADTQYF. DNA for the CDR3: TGTGCCAGCAGCCCTCGACGGAACAGGGGGGGGAAGAGGGCAGATACGCAGTATTTT.

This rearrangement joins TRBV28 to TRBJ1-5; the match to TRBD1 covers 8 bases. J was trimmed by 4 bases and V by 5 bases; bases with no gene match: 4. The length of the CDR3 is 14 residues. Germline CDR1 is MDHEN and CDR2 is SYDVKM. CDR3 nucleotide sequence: TGTGCCAGCAGTCCGGACAGGGCAAATCAGCCCCAGCATTTT. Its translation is CASSPDRANQPQHF.

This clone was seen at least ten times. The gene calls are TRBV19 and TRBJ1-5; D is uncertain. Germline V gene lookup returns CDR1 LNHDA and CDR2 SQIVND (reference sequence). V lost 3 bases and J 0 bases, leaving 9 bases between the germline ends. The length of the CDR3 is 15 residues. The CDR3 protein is CASSIGDSSNQPQHF. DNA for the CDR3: TGTGCCAGTAGTATTGGGGATAGTAGCAATCAGCCCCAGCATTTT.

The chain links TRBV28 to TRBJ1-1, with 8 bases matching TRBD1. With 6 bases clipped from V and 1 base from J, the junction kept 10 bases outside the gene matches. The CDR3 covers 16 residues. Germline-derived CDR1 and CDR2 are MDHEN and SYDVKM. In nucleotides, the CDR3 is TGTGCCAGCAGCCTACCCCAGACAGGGGCGAACACTGAAGCTTTCTTT. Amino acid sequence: CASSLPQTGANTEAFF.

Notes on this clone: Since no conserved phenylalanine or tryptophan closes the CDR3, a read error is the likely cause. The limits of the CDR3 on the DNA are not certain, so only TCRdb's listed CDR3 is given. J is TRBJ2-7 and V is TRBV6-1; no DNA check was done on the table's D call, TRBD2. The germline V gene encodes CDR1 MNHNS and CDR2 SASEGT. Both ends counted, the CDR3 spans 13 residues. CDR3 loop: CASSEAGTRMLEC.

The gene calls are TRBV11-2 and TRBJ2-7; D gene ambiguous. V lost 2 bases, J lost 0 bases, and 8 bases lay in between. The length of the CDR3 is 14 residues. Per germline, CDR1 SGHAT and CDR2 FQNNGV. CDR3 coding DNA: TGTGCCAGCAGCTTATCCCGGGTCTCCTACGAGCAGTACTTC. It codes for CASSLSRVSYEQYF.

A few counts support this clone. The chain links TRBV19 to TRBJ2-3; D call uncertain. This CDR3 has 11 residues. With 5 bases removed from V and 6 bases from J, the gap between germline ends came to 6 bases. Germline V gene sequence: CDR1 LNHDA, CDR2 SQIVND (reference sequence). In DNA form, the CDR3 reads TGTGCCAGTAGTGTGGGGGATACGCAGTATTTT. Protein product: CASSVGDTQYF.

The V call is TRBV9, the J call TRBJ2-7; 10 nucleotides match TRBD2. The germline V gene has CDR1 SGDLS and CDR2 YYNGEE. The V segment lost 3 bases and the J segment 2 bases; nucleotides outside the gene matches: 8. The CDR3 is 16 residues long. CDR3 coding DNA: TGTGCCAGCAGCGACACAGGGACTAGCGATCCCTACGAGCAGTACTTC. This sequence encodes CASSDTGTSDPYEQYF.

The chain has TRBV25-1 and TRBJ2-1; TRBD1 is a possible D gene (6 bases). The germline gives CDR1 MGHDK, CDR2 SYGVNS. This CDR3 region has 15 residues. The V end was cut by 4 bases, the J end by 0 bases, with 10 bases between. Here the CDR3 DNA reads TGTGCCAGCAGTGCCTGGACAGCCTCCTACAATGAGCAGTTCTTC. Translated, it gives CASSAWTASYNEQFF.

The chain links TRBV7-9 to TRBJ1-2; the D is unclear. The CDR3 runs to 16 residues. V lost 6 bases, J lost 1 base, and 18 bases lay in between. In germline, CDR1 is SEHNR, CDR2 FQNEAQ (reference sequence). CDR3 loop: CASSIKFLYYNYGYTF. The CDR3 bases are TGTGCCAGCAGTATTAAGTTCCTTTACTATAACTATGGCTACACCTTC. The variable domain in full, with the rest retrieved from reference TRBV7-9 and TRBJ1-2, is DTGVSQNPRHKITKRGQNVTFRCDPISEHNRLYWYRQTLGQGPEFLTYFQNEAQLEKSRLLSDRFSAERPKGSFSTLEIQRTEQGDSAMYLCASSIKFLYYNYGYTFGSGTRLTVV.

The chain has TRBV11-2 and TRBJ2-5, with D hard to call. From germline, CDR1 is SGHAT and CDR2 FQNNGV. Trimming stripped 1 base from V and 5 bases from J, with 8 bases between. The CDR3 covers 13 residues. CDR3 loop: CASSLVVWETQYF. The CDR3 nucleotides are TGTGCCAGCAGCTTAGTAGTATGGGAGACCCAGTACTTC.

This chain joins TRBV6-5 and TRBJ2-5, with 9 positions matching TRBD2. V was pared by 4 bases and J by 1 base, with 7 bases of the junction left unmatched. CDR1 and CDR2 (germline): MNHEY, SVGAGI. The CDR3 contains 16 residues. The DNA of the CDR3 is TGTGCCAGCAGTTCATTAGCGGGAGAACCCCAAGAGACCCAGTACTTC. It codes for CASSSLAGEPQETQYF.

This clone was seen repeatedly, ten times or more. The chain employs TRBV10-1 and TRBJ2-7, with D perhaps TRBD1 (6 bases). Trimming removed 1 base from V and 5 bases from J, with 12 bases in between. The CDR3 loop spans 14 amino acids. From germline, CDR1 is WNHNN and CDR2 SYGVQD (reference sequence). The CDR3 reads CASSEYARGDEQYF. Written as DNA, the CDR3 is TGCGCCAGCAGTGAGTATGCCAGGGGCGACGAGCAGTACTTC.